The table lists the clone carrying this TCR beta chain with a few counts. Its cognate antigen is unknown. The sample originates from a study of blood T cells in healthy people across ages. Findings and caveats of the study: TCR beta diversity per million T cells fell roughly linearly with age.

Caucasian, healthy and from Russia, the donors were aged between 6 and 90. Trimming took off 3 bases at V and 3 bases at J, with 7 bases between the two ends. The CDR3 runs to 13 residues. Germline CDR1 SGHDN, CDR2 FVKESK. Next came a second PCR, run for roughly 6 to 11 cycles, which used a sample-barcoded 5' primer along with a J-beta primer mix. TCRdb itself ran the 5' RACE reads through MiXCR, one entry per CDR3 protein. The sample lists 650,000 to 1,000,000 distinct CDR3 sequences; around 36% were seen once. The source material was blood. The rearrangement links TRBV14 to TRBJ2-3; D gene unclear. This TCR derives from a man between 18 and 35 years old in good health. CDR3 sequence: CASSQPRTDTQYF. In DNA, the CDR3 is TGTGCCAGCAGCCAGCCCAGAACAGATACGCAGTATTTT.